This T cell receptor beta chain was sequenced in a study of T cells in Graves' hyperthyroidism and ophthalmopathy. Study-level points and caveats: Peripheral blood also featured most of the thyroid clonotypes expanded above 0.001.

Researchers took RNA transcripts and amplified the TCR beta CDR3 regions from them. Carried out on the TCR CDR3, a first-round RT-PCR used the HTBI primer set. TCRdb reanalysed the multiplex PCR reads using MiXCR and keeps one entry per CDR3 protein. In the table there are 550,000 to 600,000 distinct CDR3 sequences, 12% to 15% of which are singletons. This clonotype was found a few times. No antigen is known for it. The CDR3 length is 17 residues. V gave up 5 bases and J gave up 4 bases, with 23 bases separating them. CDR1 LNHDA and CDR2 SQIVND come from the germline V gene (reference sequence). For ophthalmopathy patients, the Clinical Activity Score was at least 3 and the NOSPECS grade at least 4; duration was under 3 months.

The sequenced sample consisted of blood. The clonotype comes from a woman in her late teens or twenties with Graves' ophthalmopathy. The chain links TRBV19 to TRBJ1-2; D is uncertain. The CDR3 sequence: CASSFSRRLGSAYGYTF. DNA for the CDR3: TGTGCCAGTAGTTTCTCCCGCCGGCTCGGATCAGCCTATGGCTACACCTTC.